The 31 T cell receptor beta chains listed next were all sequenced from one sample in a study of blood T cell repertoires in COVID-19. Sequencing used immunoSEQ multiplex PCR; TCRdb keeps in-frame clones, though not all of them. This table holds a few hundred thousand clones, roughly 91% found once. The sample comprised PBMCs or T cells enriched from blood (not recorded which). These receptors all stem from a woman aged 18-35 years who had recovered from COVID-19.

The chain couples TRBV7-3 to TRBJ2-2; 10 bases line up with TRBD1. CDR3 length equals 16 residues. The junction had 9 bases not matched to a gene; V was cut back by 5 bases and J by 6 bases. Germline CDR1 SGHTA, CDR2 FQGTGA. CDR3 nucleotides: TGTGCCAGCAGCAAAGACAGGGGGCCGTCAGCCGGGGAGCTGTTTTTT. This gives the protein CASSKDRGPSAGELFF.

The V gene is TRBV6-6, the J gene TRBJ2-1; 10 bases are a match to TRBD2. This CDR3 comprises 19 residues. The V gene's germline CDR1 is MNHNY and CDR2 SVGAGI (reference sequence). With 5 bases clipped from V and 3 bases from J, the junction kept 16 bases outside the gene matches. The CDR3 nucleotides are TGTGCCAGCAGTCGGGGAGGGCTAGCGGGGGCCATGCTCTACAATGAGCAGTTCTTC. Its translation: CASSRGGLAGAMLYNEQFF.

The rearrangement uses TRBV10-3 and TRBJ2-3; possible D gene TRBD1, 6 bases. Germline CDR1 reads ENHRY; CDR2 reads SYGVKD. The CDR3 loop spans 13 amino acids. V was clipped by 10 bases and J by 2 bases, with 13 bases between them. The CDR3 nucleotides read TGTGCCAACCGGGACACTTCCACAGATACGCAGTATTTT. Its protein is CANRDTSTDTQYF.

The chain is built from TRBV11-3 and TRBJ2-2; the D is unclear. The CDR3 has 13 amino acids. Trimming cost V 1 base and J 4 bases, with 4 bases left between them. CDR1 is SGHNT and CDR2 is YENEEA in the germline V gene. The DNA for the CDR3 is TGTGCCAGCAGCTTAGTCGTCACCGGGGAGCTGTTTTTT. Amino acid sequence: CASSLVVTGELFF.

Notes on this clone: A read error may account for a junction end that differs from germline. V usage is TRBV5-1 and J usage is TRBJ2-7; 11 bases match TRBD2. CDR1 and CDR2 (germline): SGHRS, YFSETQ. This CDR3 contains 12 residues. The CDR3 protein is CASSLEGGLADF. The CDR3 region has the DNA TGCGCCAGCAGCTTGGAGGGGGGACTAGCGGACTTC.

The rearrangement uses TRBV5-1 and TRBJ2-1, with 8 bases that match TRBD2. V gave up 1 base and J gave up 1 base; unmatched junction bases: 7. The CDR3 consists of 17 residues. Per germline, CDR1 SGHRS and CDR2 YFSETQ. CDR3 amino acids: CASSLLRSGGSYNEQFF. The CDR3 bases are TGCGCCAGCAGCTTGCTTCGGAGCGGGGGTTCCTACAATGAGCAGTTCTTC. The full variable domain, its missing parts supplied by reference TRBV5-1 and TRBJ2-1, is KAGVTQTPRYLIKTRGQQVTLSCSPISGHRSVSWYQQTPGQGLQFLFEYFSETQRNKGNFPGRFSGRQFSNSRSEMNVSTLELGDSALYLCASSLLRSGGSYNEQFFGPGTRLTVL.

DNA for the CDR3: TGTGCCAGCAGTGTGTTCCGGGACACAACAACTAATGAAAAACTGTTTTTT. Residues: CASSVFRDTTTNEKLFF. The rearrangement uses TRBV27 and TRBJ1-4; D is perhaps TRBD1 (6 bases). V lost 5 bases to trimming and J lost 0 bases, with 16 bases between them. The germline CDR1 and CDR2 sequences are MNHEY and SMNVEV (reference sequence). This CDR3 is 17 amino acids long.

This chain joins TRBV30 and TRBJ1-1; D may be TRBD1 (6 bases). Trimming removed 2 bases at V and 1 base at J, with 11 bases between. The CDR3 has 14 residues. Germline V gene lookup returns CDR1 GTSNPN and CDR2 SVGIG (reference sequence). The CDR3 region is CAWSSGVANTEAFF. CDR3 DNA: TGTGCCTGGAGTTCAGGGGTGGCGAACACTGAAGCTTTCTTT. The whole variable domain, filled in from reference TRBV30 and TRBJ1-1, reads SQTIHQWPATLVQPVGSPLSLECTVEGTSNPNLYWYRQAAGRGLQLLFYSVGIGQISSEVPQNLSASRPQDRQFILSSKKLLLSDSGFYLCAWSSGVANTEAFFGQGTRLTVV.

The DNA for the CDR3 is TGTGCCAGCAGTTTAAGGCTAGCGGGGGGGATTAGCTCCTACGAGCAGTACTTC. It encodes CASSLRLAGGISSYEQYF. The chain uses TRBV27 and TRBJ2-7; TRBD2 matches at 12 bases. This CDR3 spans 18 amino acids. The germline CDR1 and CDR2 sequences are MNHEY and SMNVEV (reference sequence). Trimming removed 2 bases from V and 0 bases from J; junction bases left unmatched: 8.

The CDR3 is CASSLADTYEQYF. The CDR3 nucleotides read TGTGCCAGCAGCTTGGCGGACACCTACGAGCAGTACTTC. The chain combines TRBV5-5 with TRBJ2-7, with D possibly being TRBD1 (5 bases). V lost 0 bases and J lost 2, with 6 bases in between. Germline CDR1 is SGHKS and CDR2 is YYEKEE (reference sequence). The CDR3 totals 13 residues.

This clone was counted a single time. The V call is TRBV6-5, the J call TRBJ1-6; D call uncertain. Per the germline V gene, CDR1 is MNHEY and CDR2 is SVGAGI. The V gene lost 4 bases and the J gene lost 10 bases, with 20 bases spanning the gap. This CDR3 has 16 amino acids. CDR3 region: CASSLGGGGSYSPLHF. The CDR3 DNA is TGTGCCAGCAGTTTAGGTGGTGGCGGATCCTACTCACCCCTCCACTTT.

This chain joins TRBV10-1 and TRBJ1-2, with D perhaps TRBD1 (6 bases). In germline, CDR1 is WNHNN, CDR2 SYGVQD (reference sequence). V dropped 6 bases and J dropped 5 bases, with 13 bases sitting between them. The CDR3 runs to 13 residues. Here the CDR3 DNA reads TGCGCCAGCAGCCCCGGGACAAATTATGGCTACACCTTC. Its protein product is CASSPGTNYGYTF.

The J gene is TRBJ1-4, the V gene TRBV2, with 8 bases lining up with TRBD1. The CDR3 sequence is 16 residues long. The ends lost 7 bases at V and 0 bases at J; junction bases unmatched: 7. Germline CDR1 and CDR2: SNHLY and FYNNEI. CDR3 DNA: TGTGCCAGCAACCCAACAGGGGGTGCAACTAATGAAAAACTGTTTTTT. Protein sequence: CASNPTGGATNEKLFF.

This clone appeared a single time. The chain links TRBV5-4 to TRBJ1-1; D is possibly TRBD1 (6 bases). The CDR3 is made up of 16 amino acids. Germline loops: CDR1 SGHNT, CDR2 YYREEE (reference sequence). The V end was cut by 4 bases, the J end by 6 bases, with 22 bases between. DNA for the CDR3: TGTGCCAGCAGCGAAGGACAGCCAGGGTTATTGGCTGAAGCTTTCTTT. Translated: CASSEGQPGLLAEAFF. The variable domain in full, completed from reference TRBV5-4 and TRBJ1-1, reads ETGVTQSPTHLIKTRGQQVTLRCSSQSGHNTVSWYQQALGQGPQFIFQYYREEENGRGNFPPRFSGLQFPNYSSELNVNALELDDSALYLCASSEGQPGLLAEAFFGQGTRLTVV.

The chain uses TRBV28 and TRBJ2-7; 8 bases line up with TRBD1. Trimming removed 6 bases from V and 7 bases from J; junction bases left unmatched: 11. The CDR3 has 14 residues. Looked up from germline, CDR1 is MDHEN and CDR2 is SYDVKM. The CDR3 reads CASRQTLDRVEQYF. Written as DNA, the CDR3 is TGTGCCAGCAGGCAGACCTTGGACAGGGTGGAGCAGTACTTC.

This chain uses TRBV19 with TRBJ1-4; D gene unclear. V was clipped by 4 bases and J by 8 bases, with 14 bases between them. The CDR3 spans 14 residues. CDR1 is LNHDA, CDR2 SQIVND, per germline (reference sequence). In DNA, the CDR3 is TGTGCCAGTAGTAAGCGAAGAGCAAAGGAAAAACTGTTTTTT. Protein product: CASSKRRAKEKLFF.

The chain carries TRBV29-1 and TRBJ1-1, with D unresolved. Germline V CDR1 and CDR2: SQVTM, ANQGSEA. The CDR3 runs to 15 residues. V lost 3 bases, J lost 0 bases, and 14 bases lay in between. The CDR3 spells CSVEGDFRMNTEAFF. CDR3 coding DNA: TGCAGCGTTGAGGGCGATTTTAGGATGAACACTGAAGCTTTCTTT.

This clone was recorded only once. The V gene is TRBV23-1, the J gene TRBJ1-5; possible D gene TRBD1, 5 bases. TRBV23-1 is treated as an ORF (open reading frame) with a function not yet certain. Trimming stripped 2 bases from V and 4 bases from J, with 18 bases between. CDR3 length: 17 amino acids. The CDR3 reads CASSQPPGTGPNQPQHF. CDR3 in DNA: TGCGCCAGCAGTCAACCTCCGGGTACAGGACCGAATCAGCCCCAGCATTTT.

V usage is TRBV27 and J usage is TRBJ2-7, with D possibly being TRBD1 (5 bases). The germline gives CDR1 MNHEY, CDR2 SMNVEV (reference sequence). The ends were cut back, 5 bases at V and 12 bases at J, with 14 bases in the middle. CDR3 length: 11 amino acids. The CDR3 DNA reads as TGTGCCAGCAGTACCGACAGAGCATGGTACTTC. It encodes CASSTDRAWYF.

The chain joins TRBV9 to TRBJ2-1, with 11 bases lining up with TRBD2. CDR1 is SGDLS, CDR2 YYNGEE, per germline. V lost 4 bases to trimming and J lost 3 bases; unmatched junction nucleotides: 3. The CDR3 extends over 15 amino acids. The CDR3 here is CASSYLAGGYNEQFF. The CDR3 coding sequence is TGTGCCAGCAGCTATCTAGCGGGGGGCTACAATGAGCAGTTCTTC.

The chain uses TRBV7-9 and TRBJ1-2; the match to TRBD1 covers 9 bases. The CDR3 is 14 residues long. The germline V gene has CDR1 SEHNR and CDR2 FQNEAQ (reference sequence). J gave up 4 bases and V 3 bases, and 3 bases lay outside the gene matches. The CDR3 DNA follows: TGTGCCAGCAGCTTTATGACAGGGGGCTATGGCTACACCTTC. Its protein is CASSFMTGGYGYTF.

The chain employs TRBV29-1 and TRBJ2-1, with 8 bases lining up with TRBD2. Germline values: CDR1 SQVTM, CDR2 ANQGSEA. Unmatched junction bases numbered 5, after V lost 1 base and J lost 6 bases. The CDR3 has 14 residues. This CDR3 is CSVEGRLARNEQFF. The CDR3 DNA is TGCAGCGTTGAAGGGCGACTAGCGCGCAATGAGCAGTTCTTC.

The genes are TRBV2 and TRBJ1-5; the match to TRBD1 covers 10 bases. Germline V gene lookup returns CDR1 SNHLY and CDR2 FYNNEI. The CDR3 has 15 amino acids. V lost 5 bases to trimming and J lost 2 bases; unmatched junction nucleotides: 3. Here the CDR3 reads CASSIGTGGNQPQHF. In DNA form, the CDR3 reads TGTGCCAGCAGTATAGGGACAGGGGGCAATCAGCCCCAGCATTTT. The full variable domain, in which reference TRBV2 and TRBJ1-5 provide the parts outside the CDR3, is EPEVTQTPSHQVTQMGQEVILRCVPISNHLYFYWYRQILGQKVEFLVSFYNNEISEKSEIFDDQFSVERPDGSNFTLKIRSTKLEDSAMYFCASSIGTGGNQPQHFGDGTRLSIL.

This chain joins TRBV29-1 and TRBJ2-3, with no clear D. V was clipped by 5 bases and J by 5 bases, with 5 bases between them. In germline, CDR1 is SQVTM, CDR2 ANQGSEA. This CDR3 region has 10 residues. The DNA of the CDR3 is TGCAGCGTTCCCGTAGATACGCAGTATTTT. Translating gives CSVPVDTQYF.

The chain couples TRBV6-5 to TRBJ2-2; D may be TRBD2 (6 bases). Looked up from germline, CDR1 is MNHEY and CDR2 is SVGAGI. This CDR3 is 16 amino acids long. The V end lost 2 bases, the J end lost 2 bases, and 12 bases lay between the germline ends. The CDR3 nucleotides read TGTGCCAGCAGTTACCCGGGGGTGTTTAACACCGGGGAGCTGTTTTTT. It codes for CASSYPGVFNTGELFF.

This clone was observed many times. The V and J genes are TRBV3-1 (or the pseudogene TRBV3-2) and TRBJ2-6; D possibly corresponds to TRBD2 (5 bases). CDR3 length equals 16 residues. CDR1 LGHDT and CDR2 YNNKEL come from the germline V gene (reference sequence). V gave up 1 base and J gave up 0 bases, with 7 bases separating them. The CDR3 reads CASSQGGFSGANVLTF. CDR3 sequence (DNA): TGTGCCAGCAGCCAAGGCGGGTTCTCTGGGGCCAACGTCCTGACTTTC.

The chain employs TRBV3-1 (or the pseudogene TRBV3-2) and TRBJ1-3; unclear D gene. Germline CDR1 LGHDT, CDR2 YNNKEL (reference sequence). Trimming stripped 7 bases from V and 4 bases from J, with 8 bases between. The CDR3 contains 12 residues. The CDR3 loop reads CASNNGGNTIYF. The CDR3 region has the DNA TGTGCCAGCAACAACGGGGGAAACACCATATATTTT.

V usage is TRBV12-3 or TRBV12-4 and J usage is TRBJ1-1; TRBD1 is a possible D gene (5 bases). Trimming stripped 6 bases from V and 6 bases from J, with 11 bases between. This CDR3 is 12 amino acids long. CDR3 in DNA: TGTGCCAGCAGAAAAGGCAGGGCTGAAGCTTTCTTT. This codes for CASRKGRAEAFF.

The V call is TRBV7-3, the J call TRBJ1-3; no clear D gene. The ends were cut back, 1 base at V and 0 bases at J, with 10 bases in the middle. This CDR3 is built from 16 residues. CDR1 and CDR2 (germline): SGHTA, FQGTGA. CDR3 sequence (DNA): TGTGCCAGCAGCTTAAGGCACAGAAGCTCTGGAAACACCATATATTTT. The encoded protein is CASSLRHRSSGNTIYF.

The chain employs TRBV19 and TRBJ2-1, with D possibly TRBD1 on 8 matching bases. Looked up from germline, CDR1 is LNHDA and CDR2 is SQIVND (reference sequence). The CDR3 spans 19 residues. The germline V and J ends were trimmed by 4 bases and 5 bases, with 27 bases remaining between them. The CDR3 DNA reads TGTGCCAGTAGTACCCCACAGGGGGGGTGGATTGGCGCTAACAATGAGCAGTTCTTC. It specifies CASSTPQGGWIGANNEQFF.

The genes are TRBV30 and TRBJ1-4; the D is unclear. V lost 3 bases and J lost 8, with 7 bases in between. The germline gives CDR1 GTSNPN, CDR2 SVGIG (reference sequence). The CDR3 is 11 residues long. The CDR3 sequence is CAWRLEEKLFF. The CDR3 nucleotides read TGTGCCTGGAGGCTAGAGGAAAAACTGTTTTTT.